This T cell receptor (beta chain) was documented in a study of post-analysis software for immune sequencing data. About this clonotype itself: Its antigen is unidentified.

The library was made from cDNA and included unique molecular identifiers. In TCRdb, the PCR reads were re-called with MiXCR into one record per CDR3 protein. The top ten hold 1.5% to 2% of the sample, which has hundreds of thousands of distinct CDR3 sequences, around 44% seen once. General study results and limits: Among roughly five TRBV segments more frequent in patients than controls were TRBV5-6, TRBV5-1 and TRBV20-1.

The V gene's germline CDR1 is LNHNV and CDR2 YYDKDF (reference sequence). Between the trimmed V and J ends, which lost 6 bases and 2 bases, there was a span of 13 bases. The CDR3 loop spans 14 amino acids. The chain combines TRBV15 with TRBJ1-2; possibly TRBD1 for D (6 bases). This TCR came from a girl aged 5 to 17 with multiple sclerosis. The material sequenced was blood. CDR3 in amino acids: CATRIEGGNYGYTF. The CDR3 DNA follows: TGTGCCACCAGGATAGAGGGGGGAAACTATGGCTACACCTTC.